This T cell receptor beta chain originates from a study of cytomegalovirus exposure and HLA in healthy donors. PCR was performed using 60 Vbeta and 13 Jbeta primers. The method was immunoSEQ multiplex PCR; TCRdb's version includes in-frame clones alone and lacks a portion of them. The table records fewer than 100,000 clones, nearly 80% of them present only once. The V gene lost 1 base and the J gene lost 3 bases, with 13 bases spanning the gap. This CDR3 contains 15 residues. The germline V gene encodes CDR1 MNHEY and CDR2 SMNVEV (reference sequence). This TCR derives from a woman in her thirties or forties in good health and CMV-seropositive. Sequencing was done on a sample of PBMCs. The chain joins TRBV27 to TRBJ2-7; D possibly corresponds to TRBD1 (6 bases). The CDR3 region has the DNA TGTGCCAGCAGTTTATGGGGGCACGGCAACTACGAGCAGTACTTC. It translates to CASSLWGHGNYEQYF.